This TCR beta chain was captured by sequencing in a study of OX40 agonist ivuxolimab in advanced cancers. Study-level background: Ivuxolimab is an agonistic anti-OX40 (CD134) antibody, and patients were treated with it. Patients were infused with ivuxolimab every 2 weeks at 0.01 to 10 mg/kg. With a range of roughly 20 to 80, age averaged approximately 54 years, and nearly 85% were male.

Only one count was recorded for this clone. Profiled with immunoSEQ multiplex PCR; TCRdb holds only in-frame clones, not every one. The table lists around 16,000 clones, roughly 77% of them singletons, with 41% in the top ten. Trimming removed 7 bases at V and 3 bases at J, with 15 bases between. The CDR3 consists of 15 residues. Germline V CDR1 and CDR2: SEHNR, FQNEAQ (reference sequence). Exclusion applied to patients with autoimmune disease history or systemic immunosuppression. Material: CD4+ or CD8+ T cells sorted from blood, obtained in a trial of the OX40 agonist ivuxolimab. The J gene is TRBJ2-2, the V gene TRBV7-9, with D perhaps TRBD1 (6 bases). This TCR came from an adult with an advanced solid tumor such as melanoma, head and neck, liver or kidney cancer. The CDR3 loop is CASKSEGVDTGELFF. DNA for the CDR3: TGTGCCAGCAAGTCAGAGGGGGTGGACACCGGGGAGCTGTTTTTT.